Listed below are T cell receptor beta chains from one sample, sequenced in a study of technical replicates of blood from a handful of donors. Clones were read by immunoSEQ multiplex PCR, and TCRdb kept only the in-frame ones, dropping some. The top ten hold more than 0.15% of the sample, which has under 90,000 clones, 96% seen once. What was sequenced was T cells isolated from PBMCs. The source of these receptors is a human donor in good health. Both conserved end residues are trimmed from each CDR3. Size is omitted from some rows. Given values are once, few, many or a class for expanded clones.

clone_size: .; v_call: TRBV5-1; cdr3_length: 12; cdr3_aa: ASSLSSGYTEAF
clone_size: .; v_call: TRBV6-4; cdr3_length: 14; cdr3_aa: ASSDSRGGFNQPQH
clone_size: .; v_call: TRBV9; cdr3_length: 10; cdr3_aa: ASRGTGNEQF
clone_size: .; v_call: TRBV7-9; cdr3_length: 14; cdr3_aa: ASSSSTPTGRDGYT
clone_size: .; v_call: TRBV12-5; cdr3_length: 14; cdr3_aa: ASGLVRETAPYGYT
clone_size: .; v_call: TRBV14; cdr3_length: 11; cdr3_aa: ASSGPLVWEQY
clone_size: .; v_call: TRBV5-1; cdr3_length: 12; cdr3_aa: ASSLVRGTETQY
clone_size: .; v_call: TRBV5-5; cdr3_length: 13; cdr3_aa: ASSLVDTPGQPQH
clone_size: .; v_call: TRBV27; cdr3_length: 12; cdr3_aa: ASSGGTSIYEQY
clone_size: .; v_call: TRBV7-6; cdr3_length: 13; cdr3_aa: ASSLRGGRYNEQF
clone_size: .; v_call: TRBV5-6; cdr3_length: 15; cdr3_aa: ASSSTGLAGVLETQY
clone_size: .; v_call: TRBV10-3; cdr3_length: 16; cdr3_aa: AISVQDRLWDMNTEAF
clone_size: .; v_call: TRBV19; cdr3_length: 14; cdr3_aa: ASDGPTVVVKNIQY
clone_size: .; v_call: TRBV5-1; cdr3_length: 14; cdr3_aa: ASSLGRRQGANVLT
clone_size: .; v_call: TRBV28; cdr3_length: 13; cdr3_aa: ASSPGAQGYQPQH
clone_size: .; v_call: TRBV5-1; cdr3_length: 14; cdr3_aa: ASSRSTGAIYTEAF
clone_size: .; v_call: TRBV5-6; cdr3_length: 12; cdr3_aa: ASSGQGFQETQY
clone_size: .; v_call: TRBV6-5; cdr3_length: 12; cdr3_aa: ASRSTGSNQPQH
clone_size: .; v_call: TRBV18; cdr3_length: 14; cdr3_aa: ASSSETREANEKLF
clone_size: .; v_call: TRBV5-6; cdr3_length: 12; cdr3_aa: ASRSTGEKYGYT
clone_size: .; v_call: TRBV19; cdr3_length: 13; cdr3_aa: ASSRTGAYQETQY
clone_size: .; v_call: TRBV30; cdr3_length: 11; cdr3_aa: AWSQGAAQPQH
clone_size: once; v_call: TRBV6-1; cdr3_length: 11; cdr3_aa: ASSTSGVGEQY
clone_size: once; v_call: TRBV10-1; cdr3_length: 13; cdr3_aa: ASSETGGTSYEQY
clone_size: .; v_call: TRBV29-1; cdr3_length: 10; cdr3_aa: SVGQGGTEAF
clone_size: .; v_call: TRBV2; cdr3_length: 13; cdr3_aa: ASSLEGLPTDTQY
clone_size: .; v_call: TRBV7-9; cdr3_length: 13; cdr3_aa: ASSFTLGQAYEQY
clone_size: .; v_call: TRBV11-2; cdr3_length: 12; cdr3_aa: ASSLPRNTGELF
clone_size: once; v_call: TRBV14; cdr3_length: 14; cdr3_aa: ASSLRLAGSYNEQF
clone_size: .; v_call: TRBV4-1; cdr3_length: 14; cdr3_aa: ASSQEGHQGYEKLF
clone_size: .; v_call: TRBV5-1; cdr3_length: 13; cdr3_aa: ASSPSTDSGNTIY
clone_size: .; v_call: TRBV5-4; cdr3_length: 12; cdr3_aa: ASSLTGGMNIQY
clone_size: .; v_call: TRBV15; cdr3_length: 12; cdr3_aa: ATNTDRGIHEQY
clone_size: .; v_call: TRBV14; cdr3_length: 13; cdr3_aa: ASRVRDRGTQPQH
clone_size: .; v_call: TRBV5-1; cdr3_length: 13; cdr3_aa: ASSTGTGESYEQY
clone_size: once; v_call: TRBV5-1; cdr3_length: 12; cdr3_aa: ASSTGQGAREQY
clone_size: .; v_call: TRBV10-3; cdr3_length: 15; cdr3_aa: AIRATQTGGPNTEAF
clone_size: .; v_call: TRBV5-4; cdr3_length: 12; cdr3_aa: ASSQTVNTGELF
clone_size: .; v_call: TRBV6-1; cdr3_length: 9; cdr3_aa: ASSFATGGT
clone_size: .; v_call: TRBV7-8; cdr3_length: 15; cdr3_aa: ASSLKGQGEVNTEAF
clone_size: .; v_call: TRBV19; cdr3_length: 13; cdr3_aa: ASSPGQGAVYEQY
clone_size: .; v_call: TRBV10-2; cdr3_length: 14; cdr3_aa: ASSEPAGGLPGELF
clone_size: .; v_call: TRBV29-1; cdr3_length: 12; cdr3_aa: SGGRMSTYNEQF
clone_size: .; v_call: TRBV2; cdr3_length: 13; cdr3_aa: ASSLTLAGEETQY
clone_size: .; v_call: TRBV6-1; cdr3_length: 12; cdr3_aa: ASSEAGSNTEAF
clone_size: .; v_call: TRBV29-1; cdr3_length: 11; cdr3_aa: SVGRLPLGEAF